This TCR beta chain derives from a study of T-cell reconstitution after alpha-beta-depleted transplantation in children (dated by TCRdb to about 2016). Regarding the complete study: Using TCR repertoire profiling, the study quantitatively followed how T-cell immune reconstitution unfolded in children after TCRalphabeta/CD19-depleted allogeneic hematopoietic cell transplantation.

V is cut back by 4 bases and J by 9 bases, with 21 bases in the junction unmatched. According to the germline V gene (reference sequence), CDR1 reads MNHEY and CDR2 reads SMNVEV. Spanning cysteine to phenylalanine, the CDR3 consists of 18 amino acids. Only the CDR3 DNA is retained, 54 bases long and in frame from the first base. The receptor library was made with PCR. TCRdb records Illumina HiSeq 2500 as the sequencer. Molecular barcoding was employed in the preparation of TCR libraries, with unique molecular identifiers being used to normalize TCRbeta repertoire quantification. In-frame beta chains were kept once TCRdb had trimmed the public reads at Q25 with fastp and called clones with MiXCR. For every CDR3 protein sequence, its rows merge into one entry that carries the most common genes and DNA. Counted in this sample were some 500,000 distinct CDR3 sequences; around 19% of them appeared once. The ten largest clones add up to approximately 3% of the sample.

This clonotype has just a few counts. Its antigen has not been determined. Base qualities are missing; no much larger clone stands one base away. The sequence came from a human donor who donated a stem cell graft to a child with acute lymphoblastic leukemia. The receptor chain draws on TRBV27 and TRBJ1-5; 7 bases in the junction line up with TRBD1. The sequenced sample was PBMCs from the stem cell graft donor, obtained from the stem cell graft. The encoded CDR3 is CASSSRMILIGGGGPQHF. The base sequence is TGTGCCAGCAGTTCTCGTATGATACTGATAGGGGGCGGAGGGCCCCAGCATTTT.